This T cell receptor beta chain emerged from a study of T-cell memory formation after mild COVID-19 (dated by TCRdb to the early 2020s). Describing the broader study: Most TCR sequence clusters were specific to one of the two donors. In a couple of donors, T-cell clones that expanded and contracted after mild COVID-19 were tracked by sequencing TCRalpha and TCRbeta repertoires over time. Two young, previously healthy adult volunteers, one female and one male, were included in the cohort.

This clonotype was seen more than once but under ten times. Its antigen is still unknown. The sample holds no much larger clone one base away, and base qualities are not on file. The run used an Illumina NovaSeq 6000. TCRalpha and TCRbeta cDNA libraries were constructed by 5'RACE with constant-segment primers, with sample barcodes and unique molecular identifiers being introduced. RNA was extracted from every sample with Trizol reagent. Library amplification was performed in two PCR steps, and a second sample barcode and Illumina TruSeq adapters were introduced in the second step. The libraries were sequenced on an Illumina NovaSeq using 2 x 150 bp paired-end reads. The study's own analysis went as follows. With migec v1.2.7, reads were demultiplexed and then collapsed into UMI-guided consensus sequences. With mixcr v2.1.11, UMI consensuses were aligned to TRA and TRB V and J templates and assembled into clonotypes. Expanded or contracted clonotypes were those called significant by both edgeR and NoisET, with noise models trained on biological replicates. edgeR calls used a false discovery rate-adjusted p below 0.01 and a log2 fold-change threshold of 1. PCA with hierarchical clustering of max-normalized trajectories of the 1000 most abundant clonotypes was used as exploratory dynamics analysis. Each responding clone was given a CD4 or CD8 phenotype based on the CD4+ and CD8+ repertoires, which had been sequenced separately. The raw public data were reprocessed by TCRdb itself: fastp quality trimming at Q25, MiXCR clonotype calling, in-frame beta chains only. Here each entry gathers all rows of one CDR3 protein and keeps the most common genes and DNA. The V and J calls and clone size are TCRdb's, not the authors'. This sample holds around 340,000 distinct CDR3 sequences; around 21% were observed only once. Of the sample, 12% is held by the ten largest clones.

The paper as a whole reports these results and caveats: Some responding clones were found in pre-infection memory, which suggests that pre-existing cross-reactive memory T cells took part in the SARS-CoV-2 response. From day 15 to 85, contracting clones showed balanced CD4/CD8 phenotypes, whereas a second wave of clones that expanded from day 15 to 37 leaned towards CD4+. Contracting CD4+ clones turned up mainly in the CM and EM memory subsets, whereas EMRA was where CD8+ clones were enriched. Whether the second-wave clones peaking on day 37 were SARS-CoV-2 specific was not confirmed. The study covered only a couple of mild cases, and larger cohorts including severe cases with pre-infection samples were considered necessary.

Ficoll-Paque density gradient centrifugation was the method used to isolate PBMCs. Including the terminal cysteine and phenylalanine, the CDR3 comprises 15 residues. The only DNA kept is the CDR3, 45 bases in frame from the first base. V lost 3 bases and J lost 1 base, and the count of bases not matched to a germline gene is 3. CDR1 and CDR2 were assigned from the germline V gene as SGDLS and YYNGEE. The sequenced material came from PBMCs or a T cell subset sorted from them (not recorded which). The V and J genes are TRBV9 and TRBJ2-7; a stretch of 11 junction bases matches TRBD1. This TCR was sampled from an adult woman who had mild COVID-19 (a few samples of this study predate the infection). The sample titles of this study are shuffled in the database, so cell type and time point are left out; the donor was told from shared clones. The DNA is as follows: TGTGCCAGCAGCGAAGGACAGGGGGCATCCTACGAGCAGTACTTC. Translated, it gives CASSEGQGASYEQYF. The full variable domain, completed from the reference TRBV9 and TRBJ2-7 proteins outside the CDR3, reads DSGVTQTPKHLITATGQRVTLRCSPRSGDLSVYWYQQSLDQGLQFLIQYYNGEERAKGNILERFSAQQFPDLHSELNLSSLELGDSALYFCASSEGQGASYEQYFGPGTRLTVT.